Shown below are 6 T cell receptor beta chains from a single sample sequenced in a study of blood T cells in healthy people across ages. Together with a sample-barcoded 5' primer, a J-beta primer mix was included in a second PCR lasting about 6 to 12 cycles. TCRdb re-analysed the 5' RACE reads in MiXCR, keeping a single row per CDR3 protein. This table holds roughly 1.5 million distinct CDR3 sequences, about 45% found once. Input material: blood. The receptors here all came from a young woman in good health.

The rearrangement links TRBV2 to TRBJ1-2, with TRBD1 as a possible D gene (6 bases). This CDR3 is 12 amino acids long. The V gene's germline CDR1 is SNHLY and CDR2 FYNNEI. V was shortened by 8 bases and J by 5 bases, with 12 bases between the two germline ends. The CDR3 sequence: CASEGEKYGYTF. CDR3 bases: TGTGCCAGCGAGGGGGAGAAATATGGCTACACCTTC.

This clonotype showed up just a few times. The chain employs TRBV28 and TRBJ1-2; no clear D. Germline CDR1 and CDR2: MDHEN and SYDVKM. Trimming took off 4 bases at V and 7 bases at J, with 10 bases between the two ends. CDR3 length: 12 residues. CDR3 protein: CASSSPGRGYTF. CDR3 sequence (DNA): TGTGCCAGCAGTTCCCCTGGACGTGGCTACACCTTC.

This clonotype was seen a handful of times. This rearrangement joins TRBV7-2 to TRBJ1-1; 7 bases agree with TRBD1. This CDR3 region has 15 residues. J lost 1 base, V lost 2 bases, and 4 bases had no gene match. Germline assignment: CDR1 SGHTA and CDR2 FQGNSA. CDR3 in amino acids: CASSLTGAGNTEAFF. In nucleotides, the CDR3 is TGTGCCAGCAGCTTAACAGGGGCGGGGAACACTGAAGCTTTCTTT.

V and J are TRBV30 and TRBJ2-3; no definite D call. This CDR3 contains 12 residues. Trimming took off 3 bases at V and 6 bases at J, with 10 bases between the two ends. CDR1 and CDR2 (germline): GTSNPN, SVGIG (reference sequence). The CDR3 sequence is CAWRSSDDTQYF. CDR3 nucleotide sequence: TGTGCCTGGAGGTCCTCTGACGATACGCAGTATTTT. Complete variable domain (other parts from reference TRBV30 and TRBJ2-3): SQTIHQWPATLVQPVGSPLSLECTVEGTSNPNLYWYRQAAGRGLQLLFYSVGIGQISSEVPQNLSASRPQDRQFILSSKKLLLSDSGFYLCAWRSSDDTQYFGPGTRLTVL.

This clonotype appeared a single time. The chain couples TRBV7-9 to TRBJ2-7; D is perhaps TRBD1 (6 bases). Per the germline V gene, CDR1 is SEHNR and CDR2 is FQNEAQ (reference sequence). V was pared by 5 bases and J by 3 bases, with 14 bases between. The CDR3 is 14 amino acids. The DNA of the CDR3 is TGTGCCAGCAGCGATACAACAGGGTTCTACGAGCAGTACTTC. The encoded protein is CASSDTTGFYEQYF.

The rearrangement links TRBV27 to TRBJ1-2; D is uncertain. V was pared by 4 bases and J by 7 bases, with 16 bases between. The CDR3 covers 14 residues. From germline, CDR1 is MNHEY and CDR2 SMNVEV (reference sequence). CDR3 region: CASSSAGPLFGYTF. The CDR3 bases are TGTGCCAGCAGTTCCGCCGGACCTCTTTTTGGCTACACCTTC.